These T cell receptor beta chains were read from a single sample in a study of shared clonotypes between healthy human individuals. Here immunoSEQ multiplex PCR was the method, and the copy in TCRdb shows in-frame clones only, minus some. Among more than 550,000 clones listed, 72% were seen once. Specimen: memory CD4+ T cells sorted from blood. The receptors were sampled from a woman in her 30s in good health. Each CDR3 is given with its conserved first and last residue. The order of the fields is CDR3 length, D gene, clone size, J gene, V gene, CDR3 protein, CDR3 DNA. A D gene is named only where the DNA matches it firmly. The size of a clone is reported for some rows only, either as once, few or many, or as a class for expanded clones.

CDR3 length: 13; D gene: NA; clone size: NA; J gene: TRBJ1-2; V gene: TRBV6-1; CDR3 protein: CASSIHRVYGYTF; CDR3 DNA: TGTGCCAGCAGCATACACAGGGTCTATGGCTACACCTTC
CDR3 length: 14; D gene: TRBD1; clone size: once; J gene: TRBJ1-1; V gene: TRBV7-3; CDR3 protein: CASSLPTGTGRAFF; CDR3 DNA: TGTGCCAGCAGCTTACCTACCGGGACAGGGAGAGCTTTCTTT
CDR3 length: 16; D gene: TRBD2; clone size: NA; J gene: TRBJ2-1; V gene: TRBV19; CDR3 protein: CASSATSGIPLNEQFF; CDR3 DNA: TGTGCCAGTAGTGCGACTAGCGGGATTCCACTCAATGAGCAGTTCTTC
CDR3 length: 16; D gene: TRBD1; clone size: NA; J gene: TRBJ2-3; V gene: TRBV5-5; CDR3 protein: CASERYTGQGGDTQYF; CDR3 DNA: TGTGCCAGCGAGCGGTATACGGGACAGGGAGGGGATACGCAGTATTTT
CDR3 length: 14; D gene: NA; clone size: NA; J gene: TRBJ1-2; V gene: TRBV28; CDR3 protein: CASSDGTVNYGYTF; CDR3 DNA: TGTGCCAGCAGCGACGGGACGGTGAACTATGGCTACACCTTC
CDR3 length: 14; D gene: NA; clone size: few; J gene: TRBJ2-6; V gene: TRBV29-1; CDR3 protein: CSVELTSGANVLTF; CDR3 DNA: TGCAGCGTCGAGCTGACGTCTGGGGCCAACGTCCTGACTTTC
CDR3 length: 14; D gene: TRBD2; clone size: NA; J gene: TRBJ2-7; V gene: TRBV7-9; CDR3 protein: CASHASGDSYEQYF; CDR3 DNA: TGTGCCAGCCATGCTAGCGGGGACTCCTACGAGCAGTACTTC
CDR3 length: 13; D gene: TRBD1; clone size: few; J gene: TRBJ1-2; V gene: TRBV30; CDR3 protein: CAWSIQGARGYTF; CDR3 DNA: TGTGCCTGGAGTATACAGGGGGCGCGTGGCTACACCTTC
CDR3 length: 12; D gene: NA; clone size: once; J gene: TRBJ1-2; V gene: TRBV7-8; CDR3 protein: CASSLANGYYTF; CDR3 DNA: TGTGCCAGCAGCTTAGCGAATGGTTACTACACCTTC
CDR3 length: 17; D gene: TRBD2; clone size: few; J gene: TRBJ2-5; V gene: TRBV7-9; CDR3 protein: CASSLGLAGEGGETQYF; CDR3 DNA: TGTGCCAGCAGCTTGGGGCTAGCGGGAGAAGGAGGAGAGACCCAGTACTTC
CDR3 length: 12; D gene: NA; clone size: NA; J gene: TRBJ1-3; V gene: TRBV6-5; CDR3 protein: CASSGPMGRVYF; CDR3 DNA: TGTGCCAGCAGTGGCCCTATGGGTAGGGTATATTTT
CDR3 length: 12; D gene: NA; clone size: NA; J gene: TRBJ2-7; V gene: TRBV6-1; CDR3 protein: CASSKEGGEQYF; CDR3 DNA: TGTGCCAGCAGTAAGGAGGGTGGGGAGCAGTACTTC
CDR3 length: 16; D gene: TRBD2; clone size: NA; J gene: TRBJ2-1; V gene: TRBV30; CDR3 protein: CAWSDGTSGTHNEQFF; CDR3 DNA: TGTGCCTGGAGTGACGGGACTAGCGGGACACACAATGAGCAGTTCTTC
CDR3 length: 13; D gene: NA; clone size: NA; J gene: TRBJ1-1; V gene: TRBV30; CDR3 protein: CAWSAQGNTEAFF; CDR3 DNA: TGTGCCTGGAGTGCACAGGGGAACACTGAAGCTTTCTTT
CDR3 length: 15; D gene: TRBD2; clone size: NA; J gene: TRBJ2-7; V gene: TRBV5-1; CDR3 protein: CASRKTSGPIYEQYF; CDR3 DNA: TGCGCCAGCAGAAAAACTAGCGGACCTATCTACGAGCAGTACTTC
CDR3 length: 12; D gene: NA; clone size: few; J gene: TRBJ2-3; V gene: TRBV29-1; CDR3 protein: CSVEGLSDTQYF; CDR3 DNA: TGCAGCGTTGAAGGCCTTTCAGATACGCAGTATTTT
CDR3 length: 12; D gene: NA; clone size: NA; J gene: TRBJ2-7; V gene: TRBV7-9; CDR3 protein: CASSLAWGEQYF; CDR3 DNA: TGTGCCAGCAGCTTGGCCTGGGGGGAGCAGTACTTC
CDR3 length: 15; D gene: NA; clone size: NA; J gene: TRBJ2-7; V gene: TRBV5-1; CDR3 protein: CASSLGGGQNYEQYF; CDR3 DNA: TGCGCCAGCAGCTTAGGGGGAGGCCAAAATTACGAGCAGTACTTC
CDR3 length: 15; D gene: NA; clone size: NA; J gene: TRBJ2-1; V gene: TRBV7-9; CDR3 protein: CASSWGGGDYNEQFF; CDR3 DNA: TGTGCCAGCAGCTGGGGGGGCGGCGATTACAATGAGCAGTTCTTC
CDR3 length: 14; D gene: TRBD2; clone size: NA; J gene: TRBJ2-3; V gene: TRBV10-3; CDR3 protein: CAIRNSGSTDTQYF; CDR3 DNA: TGTGCCATCAGGAATAGCGGGAGCACAGATACGCAGTATTTT
CDR3 length: 16; D gene: NA; clone size: NA; J gene: TRBJ2-7; V gene: TRBV7-2; CDR3 protein: CASSIDLAASSYEQYF; CDR3 DNA: TGTGCCAGCAGCATCGACTTAGCGGCCAGCTCCTACGAGCAGTACTTC
CDR3 length: 19; D gene: TRBD1; clone size: many; J gene: TRBJ2-3; V gene: TRBV18; CDR3 protein: CASSPRQGAGQGVSDTQYF; CDR3 DNA: TGTGCCAGCTCACCGAGACAAGGCGCCGGACAGGGAGTGTCAGATACGCAGTATTTT
CDR3 length: 14; D gene: NA; clone size: NA; J gene: TRBJ2-1; V gene: TRBV2; CDR3 protein: CASSRLSSYNEQFF; CDR3 DNA: TGTGCCAGCAGTAGACTCAGCTCCTACAATGAGCAGTTCTTC
CDR3 length: 14; D gene: NA; clone size: NA; J gene: TRBJ1-2; V gene: TRBV28; CDR3 protein: CASSDSSTNYGYTF; CDR3 DNA: TGTGCCAGCAGTGACAGCTCCACTAACTATGGCTACACCTTC
CDR3 length: 15; D gene: TRBD2; clone size: many; J gene: TRBJ2-7; V gene: TRBV5-1; CDR3 protein: CASSPGLAESYEQYF; CDR3 DNA: TGCGCCAGCAGCCCTGGACTAGCGGAGTCCTACGAGCAGTACTTC
CDR3 length: 16; D gene: TRBD1; clone size: NA; J gene: TRBJ1-2; V gene: TRBV30; CDR3 protein: CAWSVRTGGANYGYTF; CDR3 DNA: TGTGCCTGGAGTGTACGGACAGGGGGTGCGAACTATGGCTACACCTTC
CDR3 length: 13; D gene: NA; clone size: NA; J gene: TRBJ1-5; V gene: TRBV30; CDR3 protein: CAWTGGLDQPQHF; CDR3 DNA: TGTGCCTGGACGGGGGGATTGGATCAGCCCCAGCATTTT
CDR3 length: 18; D gene: NA; clone size: NA; J gene: TRBJ1-1; V gene: TRBV12-1; CDR3 protein: CASSPPIVGADRNTEAFF; CDR3 DNA: TGTGCCAGCAGCCCCCCCATCGTGGGGGCGGATAGGAACACTGAAGCTTTCTTT
CDR3 length: 13; D gene: NA; clone size: NA; J gene: TRBJ2-5; V gene: TRBV21-1; CDR3 protein: CASFKEIQETQYF; CDR3 DNA: TGTGCCAGCTTTAAGGAAATTCAAGAGACCCAGTACTTC
CDR3 length: 13; D gene: NA; clone size: NA; J gene: TRBJ2-1; V gene: TRBV18; CDR3 protein: CASSSGLGERTLF; CDR3 DNA: TGTGCCAGCTCAAGTGGGCTTGGAGAAAGGACACTCTTC
CDR3 length: 13; D gene: NA; clone size: NA; J gene: TRBJ1-5; V gene: TRBV28; CDR3 protein: CASSTGTYQPQHF; CDR3 DNA: TGTGCCAGCAGCACCGGGACCTATCAGCCCCAGCATTTT
CDR3 length: 15; D gene: NA; clone size: NA; J gene: TRBJ1-5; V gene: TRBV19; CDR3 protein: CASSIVTGGNQPQHF; CDR3 DNA: TGTGCCAGTAGTATAGTAACGGGGGGCAATCAGCCCCAGCATTTT
CDR3 length: 14; D gene: TRBD2; clone size: few; J gene: TRBJ2-3; V gene: TRBV19; CDR3 protein: CATRTSGSTDTQYF; CDR3 DNA: TGTGCCACCAGGACTAGCGGCAGCACAGATACGCAGTATTTT
CDR3 length: 15; D gene: NA; clone size: few; J gene: TRBJ1-2; V gene: TRBV4-1; CDR3 protein: CASSQERRANYGYTF; CDR3 DNA: TGCGCCAGCAGCCAAGAAAGGAGGGCTAACTATGGCTACACCTTC
CDR3 length: 16; D gene: NA; clone size: NA; J gene: TRBJ2-1; V gene: TRBV9; CDR3 protein: CASSAEQAMRSDEQFF; CDR3 DNA: TGTGCCAGCAGCGCGGAGCAGGCCATGCGGTCGGATGAGCAGTTCTTC
CDR3 length: 15; D gene: TRBD1; clone size: few; J gene: TRBJ1-2; V gene: TRBV5-4; CDR3 protein: CASSLSGQGLYGYTF; CDR3 DNA: TGTGCCAGCAGCTTGTCCGGACAGGGCCTCTATGGCTACACCTTC
CDR3 length: 12; D gene: NA; clone size: few; J gene: TRBJ2-2; V gene: TRBV9; CDR3 protein: CASRRGTGELFF; CDR3 DNA: TGTGCCAGCAGGAGGGGGACCGGGGAGCTGTTTTTT
CDR3 length: 15; D gene: TRBD1; clone size: once; J gene: TRBJ2-1; V gene: TRBV28; CDR3 protein: CASSLGDRVRNEQFF; CDR3 DNA: TGTGCCAGCAGTTTAGGGGACAGGGTAAGGAATGAGCAGTTCTTC
CDR3 length: 16; D gene: NA; clone size: few; J gene: TRBJ1-1; V gene: TRBV21-1; CDR3 protein: CASSKAGNDRRREAFF; CDR3 DNA: TGTGCCAGCAGCAAAGCCGGTAACGACAGGCGCCGGGAAGCTTTCTTT
CDR3 length: 14; D gene: NA; clone size: NA; J gene: TRBJ2-3; V gene: TRBV5-1; CDR3 protein: CASSLTSRADTQYF; CDR3 DNA: TGCGCCAGCAGCTTGACTAGCCGAGCAGATACGCAGTATTTT
CDR3 length: 16; D gene: NA; clone size: NA; J gene: TRBJ2-1; V gene: TRBV2; CDR3 protein: CASRGMEGLKYNEQFF; CDR3 DNA: TGTGCCAGCAGGGGAATGGAGGGATTAAAATACAATGAGCAGTTCTTC